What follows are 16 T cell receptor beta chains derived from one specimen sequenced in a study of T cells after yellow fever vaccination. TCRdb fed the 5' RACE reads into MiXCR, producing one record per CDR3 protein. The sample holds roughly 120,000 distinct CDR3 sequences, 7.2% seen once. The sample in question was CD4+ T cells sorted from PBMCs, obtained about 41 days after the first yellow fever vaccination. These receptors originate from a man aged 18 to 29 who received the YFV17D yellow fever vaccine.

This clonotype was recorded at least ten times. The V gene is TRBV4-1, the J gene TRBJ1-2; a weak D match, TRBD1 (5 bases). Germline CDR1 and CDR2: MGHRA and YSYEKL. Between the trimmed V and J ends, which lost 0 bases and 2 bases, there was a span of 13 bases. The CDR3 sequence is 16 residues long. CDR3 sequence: CASSQESRGLNYGYTF. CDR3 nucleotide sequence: TGCGCCAGCAGCCAAGAATCGCGGGGCCTAAACTATGGCTACACCTTC.

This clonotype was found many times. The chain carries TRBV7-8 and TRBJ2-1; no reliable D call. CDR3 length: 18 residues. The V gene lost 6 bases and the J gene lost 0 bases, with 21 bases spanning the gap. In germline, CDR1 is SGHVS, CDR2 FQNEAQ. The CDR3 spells CASRHPGAGRSSYNEQFF. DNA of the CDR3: TGTGCCAGCAGGCACCCCGGAGCCGGCAGGAGCTCCTACAATGAGCAGTTCTTC.

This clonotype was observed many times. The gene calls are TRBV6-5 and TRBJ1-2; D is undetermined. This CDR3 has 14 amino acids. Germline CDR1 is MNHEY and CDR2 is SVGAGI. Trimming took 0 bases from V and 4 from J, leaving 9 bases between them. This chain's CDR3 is CASSYSSQFYGYTF. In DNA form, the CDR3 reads TGTGCCAGCAGTTACTCGAGCCAGTTCTATGGCTACACCTTC.

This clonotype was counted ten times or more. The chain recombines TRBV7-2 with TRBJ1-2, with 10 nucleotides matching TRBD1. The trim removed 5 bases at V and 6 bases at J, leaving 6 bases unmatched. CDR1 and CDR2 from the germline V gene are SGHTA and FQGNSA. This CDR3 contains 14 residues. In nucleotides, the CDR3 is TGTGCCAGCAGCCCGGGACAGGGGATCCATGGCTACACCTTC. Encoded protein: CASSPGQGIHGYTF.

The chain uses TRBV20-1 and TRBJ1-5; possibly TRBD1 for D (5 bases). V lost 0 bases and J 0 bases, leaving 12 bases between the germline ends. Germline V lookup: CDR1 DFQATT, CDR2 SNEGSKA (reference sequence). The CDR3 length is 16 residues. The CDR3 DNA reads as TGCAGTGCTAGAGAGTTGGGCAGGGATAGCAATCAGCCCCAGCATTTT. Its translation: CSARELGRDSNQPQHF.

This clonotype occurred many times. CDR3 sequence: CATSPRWGSGNTIYF. The CDR3 DNA reads as TGTGCCACCAGCCCTAGGTGGGGATCTGGAAACACCATATATTTT. The genes are TRBV15 and TRBJ1-3; no clear D gene. Trimming cost V 5 bases and J 1 base, with 12 bases left between them. The V gene's germline CDR1 is LNHNV and CDR2 YYDKDF (reference sequence). The CDR3 loop spans 15 amino acids.

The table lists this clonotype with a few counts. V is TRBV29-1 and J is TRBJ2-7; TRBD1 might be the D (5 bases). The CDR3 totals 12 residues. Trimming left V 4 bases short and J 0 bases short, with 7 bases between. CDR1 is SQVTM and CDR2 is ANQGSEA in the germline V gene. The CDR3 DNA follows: TGCAGCGTTGGGGGCAACTCCTACGAGCAGTACTTC. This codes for CSVGGNSYEQYF.

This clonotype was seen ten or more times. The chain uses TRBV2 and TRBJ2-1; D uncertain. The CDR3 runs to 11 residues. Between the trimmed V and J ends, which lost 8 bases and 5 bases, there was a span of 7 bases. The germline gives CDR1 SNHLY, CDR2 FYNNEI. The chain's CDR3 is CASAYNNEQFF. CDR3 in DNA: TGTGCCAGCGCCTATAACAATGAGCAGTTCTTC.

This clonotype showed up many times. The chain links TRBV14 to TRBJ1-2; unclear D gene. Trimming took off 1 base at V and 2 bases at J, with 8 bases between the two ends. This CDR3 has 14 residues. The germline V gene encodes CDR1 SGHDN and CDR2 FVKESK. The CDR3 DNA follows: TGTGCCAGCAGCCAAGGAAACGGGAACTATGGCTACACCTTC. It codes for CASSQGNGNYGYTF.

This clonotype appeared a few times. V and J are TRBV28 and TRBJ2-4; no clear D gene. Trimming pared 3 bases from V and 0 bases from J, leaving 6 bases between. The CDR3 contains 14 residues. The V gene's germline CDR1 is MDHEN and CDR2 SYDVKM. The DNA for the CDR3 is TGTGCCAGCAGTTTCTCGGGAGCCAAAAACATTCAGTACTTC. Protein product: CASSFSGAKNIQYF. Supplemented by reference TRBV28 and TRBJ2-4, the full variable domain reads DVKVTQSSRYLVKRTGEKVFLECVQDMDHENMFWYRQDPGLGLRLIYFSYDVKMKEKGDIPEGYSVSREKKERFSLILESASTNQTSMYLCASSFSGAKNIQYFGAGTRLSVL.

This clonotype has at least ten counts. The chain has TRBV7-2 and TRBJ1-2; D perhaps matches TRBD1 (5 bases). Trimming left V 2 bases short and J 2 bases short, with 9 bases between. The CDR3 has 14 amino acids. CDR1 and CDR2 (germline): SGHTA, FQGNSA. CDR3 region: CASSLRRQNYGYTF. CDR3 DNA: TGTGCCAGCAGCTTAAGGAGACAGAACTATGGCTACACCTTC.

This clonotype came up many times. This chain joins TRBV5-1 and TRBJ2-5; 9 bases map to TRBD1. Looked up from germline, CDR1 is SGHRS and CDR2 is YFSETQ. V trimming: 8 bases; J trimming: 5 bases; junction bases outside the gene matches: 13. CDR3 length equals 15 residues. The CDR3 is CASGSGTGRSETQYF. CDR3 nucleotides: TGCGCCAGTGGATCCGGGACAGGGCGTTCGGAGACCCAGTACTTC.

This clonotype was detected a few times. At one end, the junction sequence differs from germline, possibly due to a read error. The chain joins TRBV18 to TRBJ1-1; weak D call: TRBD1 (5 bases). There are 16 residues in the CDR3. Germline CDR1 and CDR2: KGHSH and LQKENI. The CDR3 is CASSPTSTGTARNRKF. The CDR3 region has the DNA TGTGCCAGCTCCCCCACTTCAACCGGGACCGCCCGTAACAGGAAATTT.

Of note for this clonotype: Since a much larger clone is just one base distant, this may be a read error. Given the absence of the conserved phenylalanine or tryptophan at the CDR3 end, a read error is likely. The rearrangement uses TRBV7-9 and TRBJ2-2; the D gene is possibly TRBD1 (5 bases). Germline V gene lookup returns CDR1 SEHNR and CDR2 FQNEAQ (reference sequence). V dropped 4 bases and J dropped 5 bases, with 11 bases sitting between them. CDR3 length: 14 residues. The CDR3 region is CASSWQGSTGELFL. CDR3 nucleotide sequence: TGTGCCAGCAGCTGGCAGGGATCAACCGGGGAGCTGTTTTTA.

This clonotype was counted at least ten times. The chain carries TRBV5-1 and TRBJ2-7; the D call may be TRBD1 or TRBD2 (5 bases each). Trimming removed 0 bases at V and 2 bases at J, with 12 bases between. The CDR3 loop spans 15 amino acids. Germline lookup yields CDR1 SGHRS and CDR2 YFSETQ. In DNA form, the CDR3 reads TGCGCCAGCAGCTTGGGGGGGTTTAATCCCTACGAGCAGTACTTC. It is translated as CASSLGGFNPYEQYF.

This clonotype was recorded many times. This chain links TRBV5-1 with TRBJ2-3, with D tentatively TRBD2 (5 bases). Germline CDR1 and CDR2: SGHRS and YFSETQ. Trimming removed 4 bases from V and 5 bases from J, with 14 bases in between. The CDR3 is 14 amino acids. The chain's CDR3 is CASSRGPNQDTQYF. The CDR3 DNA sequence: TGCGCCAGCAGCCGCGGGCCAAACCAAGATACGCAGTATTTT.